These 20 T cell receptor beta chains were sequenced from one sample in a study of early T cells in non-severe SARS-CoV-2 infection. Using its own MiXCR run on the 5' RACE reads, TCRdb lists one record per CDR3 protein. This table holds 25,000 to 35,000 distinct CDR3 sequences, under 7.5% found once. Sequenced: whole blood. The receptors stem from an adult who was a healthcare worker with PCR-confirmed SARS-CoV-2 infection or an uninfected control (not recorded which).

V gene TRBV19 combines with J gene TRBJ1-2; D might be TRBD1 (6 bases). This CDR3 is 13 amino acids long. Germline V CDR1 and CDR2: LNHDA, SQIVND (reference sequence). V was pared by 6 bases and J by 2 bases, with 10 bases between. The CDR3 reads CASRRTENYGYTF. CDR3 nucleotide sequence: TGTGCCAGTAGAAGGACAGAGAACTATGGCTACACCTTC.

There are many counts of this clonotype. The J gene is TRBJ1-5, the V gene TRBV4-2, with D perhaps matching TRBD1 (6 bases). The CDR3 spans 15 residues. CDR1 LGHNA and CDR2 YNFKEQ come from the germline V gene. V gave up 5 bases and J gave up 5 bases, with 16 bases separating them. The CDR3 region has the DNA TGTGCCAGCAGCTCCCTAGAGGGGGACGATCAGCCCCAGCATTTT. This encodes CASSSLEGDDQPQHF.

This clonotype showed up many times. V and J are TRBV4-3 and TRBJ1-3, with 8 bases that match TRBD1. Germline CDR1 LGHNA, CDR2 YSLEER. V lost 6 bases, J lost 0 bases, and 16 bases stayed unmatched. The CDR3 sequence is 19 residues long. CDR3 region: CASRDGTGLFPYSGNTIYF. The CDR3, as DNA: TGCGCCAGCAGGGACGGGACAGGCCTTTTCCCCTACTCTGGAAACACCATATATTTT.

This clonotype was seen many times. The chain is built from TRBV28 and TRBJ1-1; maybe TRBD1 (5 bases). V gave up 3 bases and J gave up 0 bases, with 8 bases separating them. Germline assignment: CDR1 MDHEN and CDR2 SYDVKM. The CDR3 is 14 residues long. This chain's CDR3 is CASSLGGMNTEAFF. The CDR3 region has the DNA TGTGCCAGCAGTTTGGGGGGTATGAACACTGAAGCTTTCTTT.

In its sample, this clonotype is medium-sized. V gene TRBV20-1 combines with J gene TRBJ1-5, with D maybe TRBD1 (5 bases). CDR3 length: 15 residues. The ends were cut back, 5 bases at V and 4 bases at J, with 18 bases in the middle. CDR1 DFQATT and CDR2 SNEGSKA come from the germline V gene (reference sequence). The CDR3 region has the DNA TGCAGTGCTTTCCTCGAGGCAGGGCCTAATCAGCCCCAGCATTTT. Its protein is CSAFLEAGPNQPQHF.

This clonotype was found many times. The CDR3 sequence: CASLTVEQYF. For the CDR3, the DNA is TGTGCCAGCCTGACCGTAGAGCAGTACTTC. V is TRBV27 and J is TRBJ2-7; D is ambiguous. V was cut by 8 bases and J by 7 bases, with 9 bases left in between. Germline-derived CDR1 and CDR2 are MNHEY and SMNVEV (reference sequence). This CDR3 region has 10 residues.

This clonotype was recorded a few times. The chain is built from TRBV9 and TRBJ2-3, with TRBD2 as a possible D gene (6 bases). This CDR3 is 14 amino acids long. The germline V gene has CDR1 SGDLS and CDR2 YYNGEE. V dropped 0 bases and J dropped 3 bases, with 8 bases sitting between them. The DNA for the CDR3 is TGTGCCAGCAGCGTAGCGGGAGAGACAGATACGCAGTATTTT. Translated, it gives CASSVAGETDTQYF.

Within the sample, this clonotype is medium-sized. A read error may account for a junction end that differs from germline. This sequence joins TRBV20-1 and TRBJ1-2; D not resolved. Germline CDR1 and CDR2: DFQATT and SNEGSKA (reference sequence). The CDR3 loop spans 10 amino acids. The DNA for the CDR3 is TGCAGTGCTGGAGACTATGGCTACACCTTC. Protein product: CSAGDYGYTF.

This clonotype has a count of ten or more. V and J are TRBV2 and TRBJ2-2; D might be TRBD1 (5 bases). The germline gives CDR1 SNHLY, CDR2 FYNNEI. The CDR3 contains 13 residues. V was pared by 10 bases and J by 0 bases, with 9 bases between. The CDR3 loop reads CAKETANTGELFF. CDR3 DNA: TGTGCCAAGGAGACAGCGAACACCGGGGAGCTGTTTTTT.

This clonotype was recorded at least ten times. This chain joins TRBV3-1 and TRBJ2-7; possible D gene TRBD1, 5 bases. Trimming took 1 base from V and 3 from J, leaving 13 bases between them. The CDR3 is 15 amino acids. Germline V gives CDR1 LGHDT, CDR2 YNNKEL (reference sequence). In nucleotides, the CDR3 is TGTGCCAGCAGCCAAGGGACACAGGCATACTACGAGCAGTACTTC. Protein sequence: CASSQGTQAYYEQYF.

The chain has TRBV7-6 and TRBJ1-6; 8 nucleotides align to TRBD1. The germline V gene encodes CDR1 SGHVS and CDR2 FNYEAQ. The CDR3 extends over 17 amino acids. The ends lost 1 base at V and 7 bases at J; junction bases unmatched: 9. The CDR3 is CASSLVDPRTGNSPLHF. The CDR3 DNA sequence: TGTGCCAGCAGCTTAGTGGACCCCAGGACAGGGAATTCACCCCTCCACTTT.

This clonotype has at least ten counts. V is TRBV20-1 and J is TRBJ2-7, with D unclear. CDR3 length equals 14 residues. Per the germline V gene, CDR1 is DFQATT and CDR2 is SNEGSKA (reference sequence). The germline V and J ends were trimmed by 1 base and 2 bases, with 12 bases remaining between them. In DNA form, the CDR3 reads TGCAGTGCTAGAGTTTCAGCCTACACCTACGAGCAGTACTTC. Protein product: CSARVSAYTYEQYF.

This clonotype was detected many times. The V and J genes are TRBV18 and TRBJ1-1; the D is unclear. Germline V CDR1 and CDR2: KGHSH, LQKENI. With 3 bases removed from V and 0 bases from J, the gap between germline ends came to 14 bases. This CDR3 is built from 16 residues. In DNA, the CDR3 is TGTGCCAGCTCACCGGGAAAGTGGCTTATGAACACTGAAGCTTTCTTT. It specifies CASSPGKWLMNTEAFF.

This clonotype was observed at least ten times. The rearrangement uses TRBV6-5 and TRBJ2-1; possibly TRBD1 or TRBD2 for D (5 bases each). This CDR3 spans 13 amino acids. Deletions cut 0 bases from V and 8 bases from J, with 8 bases between. Germline V gene data show CDR1 as MNHEY and CDR2 as SVGAGI. The CDR3 spells CASSYSLGDEQFF. CDR3 DNA: TGTGCCAGCAGTTACTCGTTGGGGGATGAGCAGTTCTTC.

This clonotype has a count of ten or more. This rearrangement joins TRBV10-3 to TRBJ2-3, with D maybe TRBD2 (5 bases). V dropped 5 bases and J dropped 1 base, with 10 bases sitting between them. The V gene's germline CDR1 is ENHRY and CDR2 SYGVKD. This CDR3 has 14 residues. CDR3 in DNA: TGTGCCATCAGTCCGGGGATGGGCACAGATACGCAGTATTTT. Protein sequence: CAISPGMGTDTQYF.

By sample share, this clonotype is medium-sized. The chain uses TRBV20-1 and TRBJ2-5, with TRBD1 matching 7 bases. Germline V gene lookup returns CDR1 DFQATT and CDR2 SNEGSKA (reference sequence). V lost 3 bases, J lost 5 bases, and 3 bases stayed unmatched. The CDR3 is made up of 12 amino acids. For the CDR3, the DNA is TGCAGTGCTAGGACAGGGATGGAGACCCAGTACTTC. Amino acids: CSARTGMETQYF.

This clonotype was counted at least ten times. The V call is TRBV7-2, the J call TRBJ1-2; no firm D call. The CDR3 length is 15 residues. Trimming left V 4 bases short and J 5 bases short, with 17 bases between. CDR1 is SGHTA and CDR2 is FQGNSA in the germline V gene. For the CDR3, the DNA is TGTGCCAGCAGCTCTGGACGGTCCTCAGGATATGGCTACACCTTC. Amino acids: CASSSGRSSGYGYTF. The full variable domain, completed using reference TRBV7-2 and TRBJ1-2, is GAGVSQSPSNKVTEKGKDVELRCDPISGHTALYWYRQSLGQGLEFLIYFQGNSAPDKSGLPSDRFSAERTGGSVSTLTIQRTQQEDSAVYLCASSSGRSSGYGYTFGSGTRLTVV.

The table lists this clonotype with many counts. The gene calls are TRBV27 and TRBJ2-7; D is tentatively TRBD1 or TRBD2 (5 bases each). V lost 1 base to trimming and J lost 0 bases, with 10 bases between them. This CDR3 has 15 residues. Per the germline V gene, CDR1 is MNHEY and CDR2 is SMNVEV (reference sequence). The CDR3 protein is CASSLFPGTSYEQYF. DNA for the CDR3: TGTGCCAGCAGTTTATTTCCAGGGACCTCCTACGAGCAGTACTTC.

This clonotype occurred a few times. The chain combines TRBV3-1 with TRBJ1-6; 9 nucleotides match TRBD1. V shed 4 bases, J shed 9 bases, and the junction held 7 bases outside the gene matches. The length of the CDR3 is 15 residues. Germline values: CDR1 LGHDT, CDR2 YNNKEL (reference sequence). The CDR3, as DNA: TGTGCCAGCAGCCCCGATGGACAGGGGATTTCACCCCTCCACTTT. Amino acids: CASSPDGQGISPLHF.

The CDR3 nucleotides are TGTGCCAGCAGTTTTAGGTGGACAGGCTGCGAGCAGTACTTC. Translation: CASSFRWTGCEQYF. The chain joins TRBV12-3 or TRBV12-4 to TRBJ2-7; 7 bases line up with TRBD1. The CDR3 loop spans 14 amino acids. V lost 3 bases, J lost 6 bases, and 8 bases stayed unmatched.